This TCR beta chain was sequenced for a study of T-cell reconstitution after alpha-beta-depleted transplantation in children. This clonotype was detected ten times or more. Germline V gene sequence: CDR1 LGHNA, CDR2 YSLEER. Between the trimmed V and J ends, which lost 0 bases and 8 bases, there was a span of 17 bases. This CDR3 is built from 16 residues. This sample's TCRbeta library carried unique molecular identifier barcodes. In TCRdb, the PCR reads were re-called with MiXCR into one record per CDR3 protein. The data contain roughly 280,000 distinct CDR3 sequences, around a tenth of them singletons.

The starting material was peripheral blood, obtained 180 days after TCRalphabeta/CD19-depleted stem cell transplant. This chain connects TRBV4-3 to TRBJ2-1, with a possible D match to TRBD2 (6 bases). This receptor was taken from a male patient between 2 and 10 years old who had a stem cell transplant for chronic granulomatous disease, so the T cells may come from the graft donor. CDR3 sequence (DNA): TGCGCCAGCAGCCAAGATGTAGCGGTGCGATTCGATGAGCAGTTCTTC. Translating gives CASSQDVAVRFDEQFF.